One and the same sample provided the 20 T cell receptor beta chains below, sequenced in a study of T cells after yellow fever vaccination. TCRdb analysed the 5' RACE reads with MiXCR anew, one entry per CDR3 protein. The sample shows about 580,000 distinct CDR3 sequences, 17% of them seen only once. The sample consisted of PBMCs, taken 5 to 6 days after the first yellow fever vaccination. The origin of the receptors is a young man who received the YFV17D yellow fever vaccine.

This clonotype was picked up a small number of times. The chain links TRBV6-5 to TRBJ1-4; D gene unclear. Germline CDR1 is MNHEY and CDR2 is SVGAGI. V dropped 8 bases and J dropped 8 bases, with 12 bases sitting between them. The CDR3 length is 12 residues. Written as DNA, the CDR3 is TGTGCCAGCGGTCTTTGGGGAGAAAAACTGTTTTTT. Translating gives CASGLWGEKLFF.

This clonotype was observed a handful of times. The genes are TRBV7-2 and TRBJ2-5; 10 bases align to TRBD2. The junction had 6 bases not matched to a gene; V was cut back by 6 bases and J by 5 bases. The CDR3 spans 14 residues. Germline V gene lookup returns CDR1 SGHTA and CDR2 FQGNSA. DNA for the CDR3: TGTGCCAGCAGGGTCAGCGGGGGGGGCGAGACCCAGTACTTC. Amino acid sequence: CASRVSGGGETQYF.

This sequence joins TRBV20-1 and TRBJ2-5, with TRBD2 identical over 10 bases. This CDR3 has 14 residues. CDR1 and CDR2 from the germline V gene are DFQATT and SNEGSKA (reference sequence). Trimming removed 5 bases from V and 0 bases from J; junction bases left unmatched: 3. CDR3 nucleotides: TGCAGTGCTGGTAGCGGGGGGTACCAAGAGACCCAGTACTTC. It encodes CSAGSGGYQETQYF.

The sample holds many counts of this clonotype. The rearrangement uses TRBV7-2 and TRBJ1-6; D unclear. V dropped 3 bases and J dropped 7 bases, with 7 bases sitting between them. Germline CDR1 SGHTA, CDR2 FQGNSA. The CDR3 sequence is 13 residues long. Here the CDR3 DNA reads TGTGCCAGCAGCTTTCGCCAAAATTCACCCCTCCACTTT. It encodes CASSFRQNSPLHF.

The chain recombines TRBV4-2 with TRBJ2-5; D gene unclear. V was pared by 2 bases and J by 1 base, with 14 bases between. Germline lookup yields CDR1 LGHNA and CDR2 YNFKEQ. This CDR3 has 16 amino acids. CDR3 region: CASSQQRATVQETQYF. For the CDR3, the DNA is TGTGCCAGCAGCCAACAACGGGCCACGGTCCAAGAGACCCAGTACTTC.

The chain has TRBV5-1 and TRBJ1-2; no clear D gene. The CDR3 totals 14 residues. Between the trimmed V and J ends, which lost 0 bases and 4 bases, there was a span of 10 bases. Germline CDR1 SGHRS, CDR2 YFSETQ. CDR3 in amino acids: CASSLESASYGYTF. The CDR3, as DNA: TGCGCCAGCAGCTTGGAATCCGCAAGCTATGGCTACACCTTC.

This clonotype was seen ten or more times. The rearrangement uses TRBV5-1 and TRBJ2-3; 8 positions match TRBD1. The junction had 10 bases not matched to a gene; V was cut back by 4 bases and J by 3 bases. Germline assignment: CDR1 SGHRS and CDR2 YFSETQ. This CDR3 has 16 amino acids. CDR3 amino acids: CASSRTTGVVTDTQYF. CDR3 DNA: TGCGCCAGCAGCCGAACGACAGGGGTTGTGACAGATACGCAGTATTTT. The full variable domain, rest sourced from reference TRBV5-1 and TRBJ2-3, is KAGVTQTPRYLIKTRGQQVTLSCSPISGHRSVSWYQQTPGQGLQFLFEYFSETQRNKGNFPGRFSGRQFSNSRSEMNVSTLELGDSALYLCASSRTTGVVTDTQYFGPGTRLTVL.

The J gene is TRBJ1-2, the V gene TRBV18; D may be TRBD1 (5 bases). The CDR3 loop spans 14 amino acids. Germline V gene sequence: CDR1 KGHSH, CDR2 LQKENI. The V and J ends lost 0 bases and 2 bases respectively, with 7 bases between them. The CDR3 DNA follows: TGTGCCAGCTCACCACCCAGACAGAACTATGGCTACACCTTC. It translates to CASSPPRQNYGYTF.

The CDR3 region has the DNA TGTGCCAGCAGCCAAGTGCTCCGGGGCCTATTTCAAGAGACCCAGTACTTC. It is translated as CASSQVLRGLFQETQYF. V gene TRBV3-1 combines with J gene TRBJ2-5; D may be TRBD1 or TRBD2 (5 bases each). This CDR3 is 17 amino acids long. Trimming took 1 base from V and 2 from J, leaving 17 bases between them. Germline V CDR1 and CDR2: LGHDT, YNNKEL (reference sequence).

The V gene is TRBV6-1, the J gene TRBJ1-2; possibly TRBD1 for D (6 bases). The V gene lost 5 bases and the J gene lost 4 bases, with 17 bases spanning the gap. The CDR3 spans 15 residues. CDR1 MNHNS and CDR2 SASEGT come from the germline V gene. The CDR3 sequence: CASSPAGGQLYGYTF. The CDR3 DNA sequence: TGTGCCAGCAGTCCCGCCGGCGGACAGCTCTATGGCTACACCTTC.

J is TRBJ2-1 and V is TRBV7-2, with D unclear. The germline V and J ends were trimmed by 4 bases and 0 bases, with 13 bases remaining between them. The CDR3 has 16 amino acids. CDR1 is SGHTA and CDR2 is FQGNSA in the germline V gene. As DNA, the CDR3 is TGTGCCAGCAGCTATGGGCCAGTGAGCTCCTACAATGAGCAGTTCTTC. This gives the protein CASSYGPVSSYNEQFF.

Here the CDR3 reads CASSHAGGGNEQFF. CDR3 bases: TGTGCCAGCAGCCACGCGGGGGGGGGCAATGAGCAGTTCTTC. The chain couples TRBV3-1 to TRBJ2-1, with 9 bases lining up with TRBD2. Looked up from germline, CDR1 is LGHDT and CDR2 is YNNKEL (reference sequence). V trimming: 3 bases; J trimming: 6 bases; junction bases outside the gene matches: 3. The CDR3 runs to 14 residues.

The rearrangement joins TRBV11-2 to TRBJ1-4; D remains unclear. Looked up from germline, CDR1 is SGHAT and CDR2 is FQNNGV. The germline V and J ends were trimmed by 5 bases and 3 bases, with 10 bases remaining between them. The CDR3 length is 14 residues. CDR3 region: CASSNGVPNEKLFF. As DNA, the CDR3 is TGTGCCAGCAGCAACGGAGTACCTAATGAAAAACTGTTTTTT.

The chain employs TRBV28 and TRBJ2-3; 7 bases map to TRBD1. The CDR3 is made up of 17 amino acids. V lost 6 bases to trimming and J lost 2 bases; unmatched junction nucleotides: 14. Germline V lookup: CDR1 MDHEN, CDR2 SYDVKM. CDR3 nucleotides: TGTGCCAGCAGACCCTCGACAGGGACCCGCACCACAGATACGCAGTATTTT. As protein: CASRPSTGTRTTDTQYF.

The chain joins TRBV7-3 to TRBJ2-1, with 9 bases aligning to TRBD2. The V gene's germline CDR1 is SGHTA and CDR2 FQGTGA. This CDR3 is built from 15 residues. The V and J ends lost 2 bases and 8 bases, in that order; junction bases with no gene match: 7. The CDR3 here is CASSLGAGGHDEQFF. Here the CDR3 DNA reads TGTGCCAGCAGCTTAGGCGCGGGGGGGCACGATGAGCAGTTCTTC. Complete variable domain (other parts from reference TRBV7-3 and TRBJ2-1): GAGVSQTPSNKVTEKGKYVELRCDPISGHTALYWYRQSLGQGPEFLIYFQGTGAADDSGLPNDRFFAVRPEGSVSTLKIQRTERGDSAVYLCASSLGAGGHDEQFFGPGTRLTVL.

CDR3 DNA sequence: TGCAGCGCGCCGGACAGGTCTATATCTGGGGCCAACGTCCTGACTTTC. Its protein product is CSAPDRSISGANVLTF. The chain couples TRBV29-1 to TRBJ2-6; 7 nucleotides agree with TRBD1. After removal of 7 bases from V and 1 base from J, the junction contained 10 bases not matched to a gene. This CDR3 is 16 amino acids long. The germline V gene has CDR1 SQVTM and CDR2 ANQGSEA.

This chain links TRBV5-1 with TRBJ2-2; D is ambiguous. The germline V gene encodes CDR1 SGHRS and CDR2 YFSETQ. The CDR3 has 14 amino acids. Trimming shortened V by 0 bases and J by 5 bases, and 8 bases separated the two germline ends. CDR3 nucleotide sequence: TGCGCCAGCAGCTTGGCTCCGCGAACCGGGGAGCTGTTTTTT. Its translation is CASSLAPRTGELFF. Combining the CDR3 with reference TRBV5-1 and TRBJ2-2 gives the whole variable domain KAGVTQTPRYLIKTRGQQVTLSCSPISGHRSVSWYQQTPGQGLQFLFEYFSETQRNKGNFPGRFSGRQFSNSRSEMNVSTLELGDSALYLCASSLAPRTGELFFGEGSRLTVL.

This clonotype was seen only a few times. The chain uses TRBV2 and TRBJ2-1; 8 bases agree with TRBD2. The ends lost 4 bases at V and 2 bases at J; junction bases unmatched: 13. Germline assignment: CDR1 SNHLY and CDR2 FYNNEI. The CDR3 runs 18 residues. The CDR3 sequence is CASSGPPRGSGAYNEQFF. DNA for the CDR3: TGTGCCAGCAGTGGCCCCCCCCGGGGTAGCGGGGCCTACAATGAGCAGTTCTTC.

This clonotype has a handful of counts. This chain links TRBV4-3 with TRBJ2-6; the D call may be TRBD1 or TRBD2 (5 bases each). The V and J ends lost 0 bases and 0 bases respectively, with 9 bases between them. The CDR3 runs to 17 residues. Germline V CDR1 and CDR2: LGHNA, YSLEER. CDR3 nucleotides: TGCGCCAGCAGCCAAGATGCAGGGACCTCTGGGGCCAACGTCCTGACTTTC. Protein sequence: CASSQDAGTSGANVLTF.

This clonotype occurred a few times. The chain has TRBV4-1 and TRBJ2-1, with D unresolved. CDR1 is MGHRA and CDR2 is YSYEKL in the germline V gene. Trimming removed 1 base from V and 2 bases from J, with 0 bases in between. The CDR3 length is 12 residues. CDR3 sequence: CASSQAYNEQFF. CDR3 nucleotides: TGCGCCAGCAGCCAAGCCTACAATGAGCAGTTCTTC.